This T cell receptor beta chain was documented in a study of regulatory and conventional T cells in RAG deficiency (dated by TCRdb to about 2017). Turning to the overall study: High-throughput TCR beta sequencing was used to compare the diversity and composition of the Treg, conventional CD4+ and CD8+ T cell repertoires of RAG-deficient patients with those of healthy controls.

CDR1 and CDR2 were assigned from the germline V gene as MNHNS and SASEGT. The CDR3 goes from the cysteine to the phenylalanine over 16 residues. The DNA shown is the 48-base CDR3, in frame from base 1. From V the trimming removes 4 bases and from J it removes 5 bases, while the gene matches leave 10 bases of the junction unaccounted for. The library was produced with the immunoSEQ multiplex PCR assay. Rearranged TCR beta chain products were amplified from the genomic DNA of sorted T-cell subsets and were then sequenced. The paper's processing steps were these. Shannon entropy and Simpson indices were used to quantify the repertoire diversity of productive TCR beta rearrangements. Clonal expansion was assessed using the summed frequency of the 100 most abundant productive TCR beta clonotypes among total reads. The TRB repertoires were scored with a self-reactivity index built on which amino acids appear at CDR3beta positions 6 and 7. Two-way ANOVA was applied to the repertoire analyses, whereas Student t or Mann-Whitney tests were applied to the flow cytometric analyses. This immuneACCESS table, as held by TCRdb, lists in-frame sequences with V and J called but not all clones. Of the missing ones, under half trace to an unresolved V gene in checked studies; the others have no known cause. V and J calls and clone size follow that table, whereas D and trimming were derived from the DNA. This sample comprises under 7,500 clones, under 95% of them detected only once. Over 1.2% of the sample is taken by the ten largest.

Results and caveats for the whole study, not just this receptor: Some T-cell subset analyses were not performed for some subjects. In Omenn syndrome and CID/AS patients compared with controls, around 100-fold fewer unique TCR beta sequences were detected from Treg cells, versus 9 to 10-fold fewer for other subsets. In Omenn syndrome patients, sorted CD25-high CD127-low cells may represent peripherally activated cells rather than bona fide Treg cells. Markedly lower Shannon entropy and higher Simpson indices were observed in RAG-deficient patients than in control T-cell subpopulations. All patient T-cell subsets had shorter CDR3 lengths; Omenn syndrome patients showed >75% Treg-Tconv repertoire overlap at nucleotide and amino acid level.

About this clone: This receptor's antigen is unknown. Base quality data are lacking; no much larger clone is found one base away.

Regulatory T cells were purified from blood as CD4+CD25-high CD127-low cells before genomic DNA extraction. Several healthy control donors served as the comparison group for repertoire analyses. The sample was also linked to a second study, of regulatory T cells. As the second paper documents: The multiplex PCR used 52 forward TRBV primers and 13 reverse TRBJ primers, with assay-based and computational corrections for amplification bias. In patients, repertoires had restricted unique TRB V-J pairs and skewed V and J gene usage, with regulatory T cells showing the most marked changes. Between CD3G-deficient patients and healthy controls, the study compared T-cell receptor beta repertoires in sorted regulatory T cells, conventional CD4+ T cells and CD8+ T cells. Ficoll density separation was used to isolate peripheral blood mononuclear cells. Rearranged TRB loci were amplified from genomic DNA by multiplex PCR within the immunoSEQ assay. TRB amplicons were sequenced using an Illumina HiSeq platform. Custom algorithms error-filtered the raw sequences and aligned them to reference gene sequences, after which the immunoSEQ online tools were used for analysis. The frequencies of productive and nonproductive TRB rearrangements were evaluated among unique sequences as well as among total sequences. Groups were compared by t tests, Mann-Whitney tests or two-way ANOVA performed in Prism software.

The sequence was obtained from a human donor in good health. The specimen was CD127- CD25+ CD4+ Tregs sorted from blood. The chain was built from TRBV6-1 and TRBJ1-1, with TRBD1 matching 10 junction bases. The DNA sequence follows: TGTGCCAGCAGTGCCCAGAGGGACAGGGGTAGGACTGAAGCTTTCTTT. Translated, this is CASSAQRDRGRTEAFF.